This T cell receptor beta chain was recovered during a study of T cells in localized non-small cell lung cancer. As for this clone: The antigen is unknown.

Study-wide findings and caveats: In adjacent lung, a median roughly 60 of the top 100 tumor clones were found. Measurement of T cell clonality placed uninvolved adjacent lung highest, above the level in tumor. The study linked higher blood T cell density to longer overall survival.

Produced via immunoSEQ multiplex PCR; TCRdb's table is partial and in-frame only. The table shows about 17,000 clones, with around four fifths occurring only once. The sequencing here drew on peripheral blood, taken before any cancer treatment. This TCR derives from a male donor older than 55 with stage III lung adenocarcinoma.

The CDR3 nucleotides are TGCGCCAGCAGCTTGGATCTCCCAAACACCGGGGAGCTGTTTTTT. Amino acid sequence: CASSLDLPNTGELFF. The chain joins TRBV5-1 to TRBJ2-2; D not certain. This CDR3 is built from 15 residues. Germline CDR1 reads SGHRS; CDR2 reads YFSETQ. V lost 0 bases and J 2 bases, leaving 8 bases between the germline ends. The variable domain in full, with the rest retrieved from reference TRBV5-1 and TRBJ2-2, is KAGVTQTPRYLIKTRGQQVTLSCSPISGHRSVSWYQQTPGQGLQFLFEYFSETQRNKGNFPGRFSGRQFSNSRSEMNVSTLELGDSALYLCASSLDLPNTGELFFGEGSRLTVL.